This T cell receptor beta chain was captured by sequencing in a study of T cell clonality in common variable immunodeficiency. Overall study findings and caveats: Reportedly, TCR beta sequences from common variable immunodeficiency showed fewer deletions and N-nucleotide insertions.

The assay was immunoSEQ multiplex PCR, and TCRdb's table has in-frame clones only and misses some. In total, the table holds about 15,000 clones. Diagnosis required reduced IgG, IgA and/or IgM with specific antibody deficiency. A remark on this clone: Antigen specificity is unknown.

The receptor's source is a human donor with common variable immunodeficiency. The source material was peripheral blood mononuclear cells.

This CDR3 reads CATSTGAGQGNPEQYF. The part of the CDR3 DNA that was read is TGTGCCACCAGCACCGGGGCGGGACAGGGAAATCCCGAG. The V and J genes are TRBV15 and TRBJ2-7, with 9 bases matching TRBD1. Read sequence stops 3 residues before the CDR3 end, and the germline J gene provides the missing end. Germline V gene lookup returns CDR1 LNHNV and CDR2 YYDKDF (reference sequence). This CDR3 is 16 amino acids long. Trimming removed 4 bases from V and 6 bases from J; junction bases left unmatched: 13.